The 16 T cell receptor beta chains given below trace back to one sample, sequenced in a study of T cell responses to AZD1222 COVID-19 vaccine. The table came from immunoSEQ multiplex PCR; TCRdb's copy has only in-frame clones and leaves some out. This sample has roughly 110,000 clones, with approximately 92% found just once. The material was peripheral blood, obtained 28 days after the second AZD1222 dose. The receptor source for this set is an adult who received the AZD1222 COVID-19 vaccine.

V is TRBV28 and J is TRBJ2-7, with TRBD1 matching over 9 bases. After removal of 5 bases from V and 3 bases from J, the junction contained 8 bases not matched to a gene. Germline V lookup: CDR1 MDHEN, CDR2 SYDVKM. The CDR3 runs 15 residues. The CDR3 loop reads CASSQPGTGFYEQYF. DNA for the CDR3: TGTGCCAGCAGTCAGCCCGGGACAGGGTTCTACGAGCAGTACTTC. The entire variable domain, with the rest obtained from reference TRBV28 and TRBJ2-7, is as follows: DVKVTQSSRYLVKRTGEKVFLECVQDMDHENMFWYRQDPGLGLRLIYFSYDVKMKEKGDIPEGYSVSREKKERFSLILESASTNQTSMYLCASSQPGTGFYEQYFGPGTRLTVT.

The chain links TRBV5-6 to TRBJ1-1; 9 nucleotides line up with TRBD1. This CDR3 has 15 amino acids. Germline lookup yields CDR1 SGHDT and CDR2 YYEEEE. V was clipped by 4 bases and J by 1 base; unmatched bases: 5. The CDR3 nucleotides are TGTGCCAGCAGCCCGGACAGGGGCCGGAACACTGAAGCTTTCTTT. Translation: CASSPDRGRNTEAFF.

CDR3 in amino acids: CASSLQAGTRDTQYF. The CDR3 DNA reads as TGCGCCAGCAGCTTGCAAGCAGGGACCCGCGATACGCAGTATTTT. The V and J genes are TRBV5-1 and TRBJ2-3; possibly TRBD1 or TRBD2 for D (5 bases each). Germline CDR1 and CDR2: SGHRS and YFSETQ. Trimming removed 1 base from V and 6 bases from J, with 15 bases in between. This CDR3 has 15 amino acids.

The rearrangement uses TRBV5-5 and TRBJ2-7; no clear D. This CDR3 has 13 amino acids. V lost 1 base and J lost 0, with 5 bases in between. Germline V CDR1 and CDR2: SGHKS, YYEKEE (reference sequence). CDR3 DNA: TGTGCCAGCAGCTTGCGACCCTCCTACGAGCAGTACTTC. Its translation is CASSLRPSYEQYF. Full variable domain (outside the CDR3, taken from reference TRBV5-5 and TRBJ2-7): DAGVTQSPTHLIKTRGQQVTLRCSPISGHKSVSWYQQVLGQGPQFIFQYYEKEERGRGNFPDRFSARQFPNYSSELNVNALLLGDSALYLCASSLRPSYEQYFGPGTRLTVT.

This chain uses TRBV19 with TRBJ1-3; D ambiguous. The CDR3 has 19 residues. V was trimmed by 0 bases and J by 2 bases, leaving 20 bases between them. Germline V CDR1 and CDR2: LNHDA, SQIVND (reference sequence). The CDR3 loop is CASSIDRLLREGTGNTIYF. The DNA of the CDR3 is TGTGCCAGTAGTATAGATCGTCTCTTACGGGAAGGAACTGGAAACACCATATATTTT.

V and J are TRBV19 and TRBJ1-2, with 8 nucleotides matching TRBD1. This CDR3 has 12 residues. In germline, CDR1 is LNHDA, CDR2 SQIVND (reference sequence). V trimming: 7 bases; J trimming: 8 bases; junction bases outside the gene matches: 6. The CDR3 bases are TGTGCCAGTACTCAGGACAGGGTAGGCTACACCTTC. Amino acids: CASTQDRVGYTF.

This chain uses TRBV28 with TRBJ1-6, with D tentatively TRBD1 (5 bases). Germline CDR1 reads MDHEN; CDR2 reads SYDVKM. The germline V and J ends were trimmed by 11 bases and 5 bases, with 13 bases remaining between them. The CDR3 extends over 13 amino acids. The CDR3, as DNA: TGTGCCGTCCCGGGGCCCAATAATTCACCCCTCCACTTT. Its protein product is CAVPGPNNSPLHF.

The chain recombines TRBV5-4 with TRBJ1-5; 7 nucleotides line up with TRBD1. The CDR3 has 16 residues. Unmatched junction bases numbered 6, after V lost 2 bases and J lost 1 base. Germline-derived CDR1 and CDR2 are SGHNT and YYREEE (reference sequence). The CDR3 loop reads CASSLGGGGSNQPQHF. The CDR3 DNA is TGTGCCAGCAGCTTAGGAGGAGGGGGCAGCAATCAGCCCCAGCATTTT. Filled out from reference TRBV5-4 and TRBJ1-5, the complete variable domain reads ETGVTQSPTHLIKTRGQQVTLRCSSQSGHNTVSWYQQALGQGPQFIFQYYREEENGRGNFPPRFSGLQFPNYSSELNVNALELDDSALYLCASSLGGGGSNQPQHFGDGTRLSIL.

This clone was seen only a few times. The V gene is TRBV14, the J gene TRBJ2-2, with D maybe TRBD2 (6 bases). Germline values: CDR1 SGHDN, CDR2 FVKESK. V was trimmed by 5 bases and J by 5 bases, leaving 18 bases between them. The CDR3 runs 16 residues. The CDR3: CASSSIGTERTGELFF. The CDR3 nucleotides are TGTGCCAGCAGCTCGATCGGGACTGAGAGAACCGGGGAGCTGTTTTTT.

Here the CDR3 DNA reads TGTGCCAGCAGCTTAGGCCACGCGGGCAATCAGCCCCAGCATTTT. This gives the protein CASSLGHAGNQPQHF. The chain joins TRBV7-9 to TRBJ1-5; D is ambiguous. Trimming shortened V by 1 base and J by 2 bases, and 9 bases separated the two germline ends. The V gene's germline CDR1 is SEHNR and CDR2 FQNEAQ (reference sequence). The CDR3 runs to 15 residues.

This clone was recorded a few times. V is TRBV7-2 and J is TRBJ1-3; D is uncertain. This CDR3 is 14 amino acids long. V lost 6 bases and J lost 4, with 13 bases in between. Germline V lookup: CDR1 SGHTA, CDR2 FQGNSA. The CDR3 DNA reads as TGTGCCAGCAGTTTGAACAGAGTCGGAAACACCATATATTTT. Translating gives CASSLNRVGNTIYF.

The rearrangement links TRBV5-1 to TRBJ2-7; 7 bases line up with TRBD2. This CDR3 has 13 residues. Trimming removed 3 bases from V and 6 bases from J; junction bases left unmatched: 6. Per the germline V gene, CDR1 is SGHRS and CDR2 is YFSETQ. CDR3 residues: CASSSGGLAEQYF. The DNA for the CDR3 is TGCGCCAGCAGCTCGGGGGGACTCGCCGAGCAGTACTTC. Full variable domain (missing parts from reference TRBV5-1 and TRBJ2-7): KAGVTQTPRYLIKTRGQQVTLSCSPISGHRSVSWYQQTPGQGLQFLFEYFSETQRNKGNFPGRFSGRQFSNSRSEMNVSTLELGDSALYLCASSSGGLAEQYFGPGTRLTVT.

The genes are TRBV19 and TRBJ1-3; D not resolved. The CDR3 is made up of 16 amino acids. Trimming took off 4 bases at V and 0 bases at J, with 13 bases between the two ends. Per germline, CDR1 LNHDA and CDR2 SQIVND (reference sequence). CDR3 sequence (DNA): TGTGCCAGTAGTACCTTGGGCAGACTCTCTGGAAACACCATATATTTT. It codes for CASSTLGRLSGNTIYF.

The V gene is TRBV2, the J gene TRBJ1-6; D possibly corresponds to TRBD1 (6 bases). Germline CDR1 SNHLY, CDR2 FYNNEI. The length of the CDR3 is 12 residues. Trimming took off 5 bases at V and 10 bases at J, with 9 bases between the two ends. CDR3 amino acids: CASSNRESPLHF. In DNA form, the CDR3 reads TGTGCCAGCAGTAACAGGGAATCACCCCTCCACTTT.

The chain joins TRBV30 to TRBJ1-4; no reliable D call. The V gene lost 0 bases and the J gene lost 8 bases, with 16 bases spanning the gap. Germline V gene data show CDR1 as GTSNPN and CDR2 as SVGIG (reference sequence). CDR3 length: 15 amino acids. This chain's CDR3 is CAWSVSGVAGEKLFF. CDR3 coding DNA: TGTGCCTGGAGTGTCTCGGGTGTGGCGGGAGAAAAACTGTTTTTT.

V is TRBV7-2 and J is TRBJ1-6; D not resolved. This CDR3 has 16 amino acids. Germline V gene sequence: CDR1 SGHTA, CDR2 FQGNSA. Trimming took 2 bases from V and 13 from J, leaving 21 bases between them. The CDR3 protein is CASSLISRLLISPLHF. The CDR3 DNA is TGTGCCAGCAGCTTAATCTCGCGTCTGCTGATATCGCCCCTCCACTTT.